This T cell receptor beta chain was found in a study of T cell responses to AZD1222 COVID-19 vaccine. CDR3 size: 15 residues. Germline CDR1 SGHTA, CDR2 FQGNSA. Trimming pared 5 bases from V and 3 bases from J, leaving 17 bases between. Of note for this clone: What it recognizes is unknown.

General study points: Within unmutated variant regions lay the reported targets of nearly half of spike-specific TCRs.

Clones were sequenced by immunoSEQ multiplex PCR, and TCRdb holds only the in-frame ones, with some missing. Of tens of thousands of clones in the sample, over 75% are singletons; the top ten hold 3.4%. The chain employs TRBV7-2 and TRBJ2-7; D tentatively reads TRBD1 or TRBD2 (5 bases each). The clonotype originates from an adult who received the AZD1222 COVID-19 vaccine. This specimen consisted of peripheral blood, obtained 28 days after the second AZD1222 dose. The CDR3 nucleotides are TGTGCCAGCAGCCCCCGTCCAGGGAGTCTCTACGAGCAGTACTTC. Translation: CASSPRPGSLYEQYF.